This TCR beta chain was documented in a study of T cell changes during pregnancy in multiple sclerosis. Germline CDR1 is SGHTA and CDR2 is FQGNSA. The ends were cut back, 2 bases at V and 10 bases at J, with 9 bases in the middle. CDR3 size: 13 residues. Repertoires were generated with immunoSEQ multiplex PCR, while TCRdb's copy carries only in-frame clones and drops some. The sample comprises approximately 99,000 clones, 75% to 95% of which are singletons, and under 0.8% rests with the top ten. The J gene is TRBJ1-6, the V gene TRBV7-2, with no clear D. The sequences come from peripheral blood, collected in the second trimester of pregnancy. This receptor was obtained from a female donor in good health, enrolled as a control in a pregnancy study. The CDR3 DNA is TGTGCCAGCAGCTTACCCCCCCGGTCACCCCTCCACTTT. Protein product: CASSLPPRSPLHF.